This entry lists 30 T cell receptor beta chains sequenced from one sample in a study of identical twins. TCRdb reprocessed the 5' RACE reads via MiXCR and lists one record per CDR3 protein. The table shows just under 550,000 distinct CDR3 sequences, with roughly 15% occurring only once. The same specimen was also included in a second study, on yellow fever vaccine responses in identical twins.

Sequencing input: CD4+ T cells sorted from blood. These receptor sequences come from a woman aged 18-29 years in good health.

The sample holds a few counts of this clonotype. The chain joins TRBV28 to TRBJ2-1, with 8 bases fitting TRBD1. CDR1 is MDHEN, CDR2 SYDVKM, per germline. V trimming: 8 bases; J trimming: 4 bases; junction bases outside the gene matches: 10. The CDR3 totals 15 residues. The CDR3 DNA follows: TGTGCCAGCTCCCCTTGGGACAGGAATTACAATGAGCAGTTCTTC. It yields the protein CASSPWDRNYNEQFF. Filled out from reference TRBV28 and TRBJ2-1, the complete variable domain reads DVKVTQSSRYLVKRTGEKVFLECVQDMDHENMFWYRQDPGLGLRLIYFSYDVKMKEKGDIPEGYSVSREKKERFSLILESASTNQTSMYLCASSPWDRNYNEQFFGPGTRLTVL.

This clonotype was picked up many times. The gene calls are TRBV7-7 and TRBJ1-1, with TRBD1 as a possible D gene (6 bases). The V gene lost 5 bases and the J gene lost 7 bases, with 14 bases spanning the gap. This CDR3 has 13 residues. Germline V gene sequence: CDR1 SSHAT, CDR2 FNYEAQ (reference sequence). The CDR3 DNA follows: TGTGCCAGCAGCCCACAGGGCGGGGGTGAAGCTTTCTTT. This codes for CASSPQGGGEAFF.

The chain has TRBV29-1 and TRBJ2-1, with D possibly matching TRBD1 (6 bases). The CDR3 is 13 amino acids. V lost 7 bases and J lost 6, with 16 bases in between. Germline CDR1 SQVTM, CDR2 ANQGSEA. CDR3 loop: CSASRDTVNEQFF. The CDR3 bases are TGCAGCGCTTCCCGGGACACGGTCAATGAGCAGTTCTTC.

This sequence joins TRBV11-2 and TRBJ2-2; 11 bases map to TRBD2. CDR1 is SGHAT and CDR2 is FQNNGV in the germline V gene. The CDR3 is 18 residues long. With V trimmed by 6 bases and J by 0 bases, 9 bases remained unmatched. The CDR3, as DNA: TGTGCCAGCAGGAGACTAGCGGGGTCCAACGCGAACACCGGGGAGCTGTTTTTT. This sequence encodes CASRRLAGSNANTGELFF.

The genes are TRBV10-3 and TRBJ2-1; no reliable D call. Trimming left V 6 bases short and J 0 bases short, with 6 bases between. CDR3 length: 13 amino acids. Germline CDR1 is ENHRY and CDR2 is SYGVKD. The CDR3: CAIRDSSYNEQFF. Written as DNA, the CDR3 is TGTGCCATCAGAGATAGCTCCTACAATGAGCAGTTCTTC.

The table lists this clonotype with many counts. The chain uses TRBV12-3 or TRBV12-4 and TRBJ1-6; D is uncertain. CDR3 length equals 11 residues. The germline V and J ends were trimmed by 3 bases and 10 bases, with 4 bases remaining between them. The CDR3 bases are TGTGCCAGCAGTTTCGGCTCACCCCTCCACTTT. Encoded protein: CASSFGSPLHF.

This clonotype has more than one count but fewer than ten. This sequence joins TRBV5-1 and TRBJ2-5; 9 nucleotides agree with TRBD1. V was clipped by 6 bases and J by 3 bases; unmatched bases: 12. The germline gives CDR1 SGHRS, CDR2 YFSETQ. The CDR3 is made up of 16 amino acids. CDR3 residues: CASTGGPGTGKETQYF. DNA for the CDR3: TGCGCCAGCACCGGGGGGCCCGGGACAGGGAAAGAGACCCAGTACTTC.

The gene calls are TRBV6-5 and TRBJ2-1, with D hard to call. Per germline, CDR1 MNHEY and CDR2 SVGAGI. V gave up 6 bases and J gave up 6 bases, with 9 bases separating them. The CDR3 runs to 12 residues. The CDR3 spells CASSSPSNEQFF. As DNA, the CDR3 is TGTGCCAGCAGCTCCCCTAGCAATGAGCAGTTCTTC.

The chain links TRBV24-1 to TRBJ2-2, with 14 bases that match TRBD2. The CDR3 totals 18 residues. CDR1 is KGHDR, CDR2 SFDVKD, per germline. V lost 4 bases, J lost 1 base, and 4 bases stayed unmatched. The CDR3 spells CATSDPGLAGVNTGELFF. CDR3 sequence (DNA): TGTGCCACCAGTGACCCGGGACTAGCGGGGGTGAACACCGGGGAGCTGTTTTTT.

This clonotype was seen a handful of times. The V and J genes are TRBV6-1 and TRBJ2-1; the D is unclear. The CDR3 runs to 10 residues. The germline gives CDR1 MNHNS, CDR2 SASEGT. Deletions cut 0 bases from V and 12 bases from J, with 3 bases between. CDR3 protein: CASSEARQFF. Here the CDR3 DNA reads TGTGCCAGCAGTGAAGCTAGGCAGTTCTTC.

The sample holds a few counts of this clonotype. This CDR3 is CSGQGWNGELFF. CDR3 in DNA: TGCAGCGGACAGGGTTGGAACGGGGAGCTGTTTTTT. J is TRBJ2-2 and V is TRBV29-1; 7 bases align to TRBD1. Germline V lookup: CDR1 SQVTM, CDR2 ANQGSEA. The V segment lost 7 bases and the J segment 7 bases; nucleotides outside the gene matches: 6. The CDR3 consists of 12 residues.

The chain couples TRBV5-1 to TRBJ1-2, with 7 bases aligning to TRBD1. With 4 bases clipped from V and 4 bases from J, the junction kept 13 bases outside the gene matches. The CDR3 is made up of 16 amino acids. Looked up from germline, CDR1 is SGHRS and CDR2 is YFSETQ. CDR3 protein: CASSTTPGQPPYGYTF. Here the CDR3 DNA reads TGCGCCAGCAGCACGACCCCGGGACAGCCACCCTATGGCTACACCTTC.

The sample holds many counts of this clonotype. The J gene is TRBJ2-7, the V gene TRBV12-3 or TRBV12-4, with TRBD1 matching over 10 bases. This CDR3 comprises 14 residues. The V and J ends lost 6 bases and 2 bases, in that order; junction bases with no gene match: 4. The CDR3 loop is CASRWTGGTYEQYF. The CDR3, as DNA: TGTGCCAGCAGATGGACAGGGGGTACCTACGAGCAGTACTTC.

The rearrangement joins TRBV12-3 or TRBV12-4 to TRBJ1-1; D remains unclear. V lost 4 bases, J lost 4 bases, and 10 bases lay in between. The CDR3 has 13 residues. This chain's CDR3 is CASSWGVGTEAFF. As DNA, the CDR3 is TGTGCCAGCAGTTGGGGAGTTGGCACTGAAGCTTTCTTT.

This clonotype was seen more than once but under ten times. The chain couples TRBV20-1 to TRBJ2-3, with D possibly being TRBD2 (6 bases). Germline lookup yields CDR1 DFQATT and CDR2 SNEGSKA (reference sequence). Trimming removed 4 bases from V and 0 bases from J, with 14 bases in between. This CDR3 has 15 amino acids. CDR3 coding DNA: TGCAGTGCTATGGGGGGTCGAACTAGCACAGATACGCAGTATTTT. It encodes CSAMGGRTSTDTQYF.

This rearrangement joins TRBV18 to TRBJ2-1, with D perhaps matching TRBD1 (5 bases). Per germline, CDR1 KGHSH and CDR2 LQKENI. The CDR3 spans 16 residues. V was trimmed by 3 bases and J by 0 bases, leaving 12 bases between them. CDR3 nucleotides: TGTGCCAGCTCACCCAGGGTGCCGAACTCCTACAATGAGCAGTTCTTC. It specifies CASSPRVPNSYNEQFF.

The chain recombines TRBV5-1 with TRBJ2-7, with 11 bases matching TRBD2. Germline trimming cut 2 bases from V and 6 bases from J; bases unmatched to any gene: 1. Germline CDR1 is SGHRS and CDR2 is YFSETQ. The CDR3 spans 13 residues. CDR3 bases: TGCGCCAGCAGCTTCGGGACTAGCGGCGAGCAGTACTTC. It translates to CASSFGTSGEQYF.

This clonotype was seen more than once but under ten times. This rearrangement joins TRBV11-2 to TRBJ1-4; D remains unclear. CDR1 is SGHAT, CDR2 FQNNGV, per germline. V lost 1 base and J lost 4, with 10 bases in between. The CDR3 spans 15 residues. The CDR3 loop reads CASSLGADYNEKLFF. Here the CDR3 DNA reads TGTGCCAGCAGCTTAGGGGCAGATTATAATGAAAAACTGTTTTTT.

This clonotype was seen a handful of times. The V call is TRBV3-1, the J call TRBJ2-5; D remains ambiguous. The V end was cut by 0 bases, the J end by 4 bases, with 6 bases between. CDR3 length: 13 residues. Germline CDR1 LGHDT, CDR2 YNNKEL (reference sequence). The CDR3: CASSQDKRETQYF. The CDR3 nucleotides are TGTGCCAGCAGCCAAGATAAGCGAGAGACCCAGTACTTC.

This chain joins TRBV10-2 and TRBJ2-3; 10 positions agree with TRBD1. The CDR3 length is 18 residues. V lost 7 bases and J lost 1; bases outside the gene matches: 14. CDR1 is WSHSY and CDR2 is SAAADI in the germline V gene. The CDR3 sequence is CASTSRDRGFLGTDTQYF. Written as DNA, the CDR3 is TGCGCCAGCACTTCCCGGGACAGGGGATTTCTTGGCACAGATACGCAGTATTTT.

This chain uses TRBV19 with TRBJ2-5, with TRBD1 identical over 10 bases. Per the germline V gene, CDR1 is LNHDA and CDR2 is SQIVND (reference sequence). This CDR3 has 14 amino acids. V shed 6 bases and J 5 bases; nucleotides not matched to a gene: 6. The CDR3 DNA is TGTGCCAGTAGAAACCGACAGGGGGCGGAGACCCAGTACTTC. The encoded protein is CASRNRQGAETQYF. Full variable domain (outside the CDR3, taken from reference TRBV19 and TRBJ2-5): DGGITQSPKYLFRKEGQNVTLSCEQNLNHDAMYWYRQDPGQGLRLIYYSQIVNDFQKGDIAEGYSVSREKKESFPLTVTSAQKNPTAFYLCASRNRQGAETQYFGPGTRLLVL.

The genes are TRBV12-3 or TRBV12-4 and TRBJ2-2; D not certain. Between the trimmed V and J ends, which lost 3 bases and 0 bases, there was a span of 8 bases. This CDR3 has 15 residues. CDR3 nucleotide sequence: TGTGCCAGCAGTTTGTTTCCAGCGAACACCGGGGAGCTGTTTTTT. Amino acid sequence: CASSLFPANTGELFF.

This clonotype was counted at least ten times. The chain employs TRBV5-1 and TRBJ2-7, with D uncertain. V dropped 6 bases and J dropped 5 bases, with 18 bases sitting between them. The CDR3 contains 14 residues. The V gene's germline CDR1 is SGHRS and CDR2 YFSETQ. The CDR3 spells CASTLGPRLDEQYF. The CDR3 DNA is TGCGCCAGCACCCTAGGACCCCGATTGGACGAGCAGTACTTC.

This chain connects TRBV5-1 to TRBJ2-2; weak D call: TRBD2 (7 bases). Trimming left V 4 bases short and J 5 bases short, with 15 bases between. CDR1 and CDR2 from the germline V gene are SGHRS and YFSETQ. This CDR3 has 15 amino acids. Here the CDR3 DNA reads TGCGCCAGCAGCGCCTGGGGGGGCGTGACCGGGGAGCTGTTTTTT. Translated: CASSAWGGVTGELFF.

This clonotype showed up many times. The chain combines TRBV12-3 or TRBV12-4 with TRBJ2-1; 14 bases are shared with TRBD2. The V and J ends lost 5 bases and 14 bases, in that order; junction bases with no gene match: 14. The CDR3 totals 16 residues. The CDR3 loop reads CASSPQLRLAGGPEFF. CDR3 nucleotide sequence: TGTGCCAGCAGTCCACAACTCCGACTAGCGGGAGGGCCGGAGTTCTTC.

This chain uses TRBV5-1 with TRBJ1-1; 7 bases map to TRBD1. Germline loops: CDR1 SGHRS, CDR2 YFSETQ. This CDR3 is built from 16 residues. Germline trimming cut 0 bases from V and 5 bases from J; bases unmatched to any gene: 10. CDR3 sequence reads: CASSLGFGTVMTEAFF. In nucleotides, the CDR3 is TGCGCCAGCAGCTTGGGATTTGGGACAGTGATGACTGAAGCTTTCTTT. The whole variable domain, filled in from reference TRBV5-1 and TRBJ1-1, reads KAGVTQTPRYLIKTRGQQVTLSCSPISGHRSVSWYQQTPGQGLQFLFEYFSETQRNKGNFPGRFSGRQFSNSRSEMNVSTLELGDSALYLCASSLGFGTVMTEAFFGQGTRLTVV.

V and J are TRBV15 and TRBJ2-7; 9 bases are shared with TRBD1. This CDR3 spans 14 amino acids. The V gene's germline CDR1 is LNHNV and CDR2 YYDKDF (reference sequence). Trimming cost V 2 bases and J 6 bases; bases outside gene matches: 5. This CDR3 reads CATSRQQGAGEQYV. Here the CDR3 DNA reads TGTGCCACCAGCAGACAACAGGGGGCGGGCGAGCAGTACGTC.

The sample holds a few counts of this clonotype. CDR3 bases: TGCAGTGCCAGTGAGGGGACTAGCAATCAGCCCCAGCATTTT. Translated: CSASEGTSNQPQHF. This chain uses TRBV20-1 with TRBJ1-5, with a tentative D call TRBD1 (5 bases). Germline V gives CDR1 DFQATT, CDR2 SNEGSKA (reference sequence). Trimming left V 6 bases short and J 0 bases short, with 12 bases between. The length of the CDR3 is 14 residues.

The sample holds many counts of this clonotype. The V gene is TRBV12-3 or TRBV12-4, the J gene TRBJ2-1; TRBD2 aligns across 8 bases. CDR3 length: 13 amino acids. Germline trimming cut 4 bases from V and 9 bases from J; bases unmatched to any gene: 5. This CDR3 reads CASSSGGRLEQFF. The CDR3 DNA follows: TGTGCCAGCAGTTCGGGAGGGCGTCTTGAGCAGTTCTTC.

This clonotype has more than one count but fewer than ten. This chain links TRBV11-2 with TRBJ2-7, with 9 bases aligning to TRBD1. V lost 5 bases to trimming and J lost 4 bases; unmatched junction nucleotides: 9. Germline CDR1 reads SGHAT; CDR2 reads FQNNGV. The CDR3 covers 15 residues. In DNA, the CDR3 is TGTGCCAGCAGCCGAGACGGACAGGGGCGGTACGAGCAGTACGTC. Translation: CASSRDGQGRYEQYV.